The 16 T cell receptor beta chains reported below all come from one sample, sequenced in a study of shared clonotypes between healthy human individuals. Libraries were prepared by immunoSEQ multiplex PCR; TCRdb keeps only in-frame clonotypes and omits some of them. Altogether approximately 470,000 clones are present, 70% to 80% being singletons, with the ten largest covering about 12%. Sequencing was carried out using PBMCs. Source of these receptors: a middle-aged woman in good health. Some clones in this sample may be carry-over from other donors' samples.

The chain joins TRBV7-9 to TRBJ2-6, with D perhaps matching TRBD2 (6 bases). The germline V gene has CDR1 SEHNR and CDR2 FQNEAQ (reference sequence). V was shortened by 2 bases and J by 0 bases, with 8 bases between the two germline ends. This CDR3 has 16 amino acids. The CDR3, as DNA: TGTGCCAGCAGCTTACCGGGAGTCTCTGGGGCCAACGTCCTGACTTTC. Translating gives CASSLPGVSGANVLTF.

V gene TRBV21-1 combines with J gene TRBJ2-3; the table's D call, TRBD2, was not checked against the DNA. TRBV21-1 is reported as a pseudogene. The CDR3 covers 14 residues. The CDR3 DNA reads as TGTGCCAGCAGCAAAGTGGCGGGGGCAGATACGCAGTATTTT. It translates to CASSKVAGADTQYF.

The rearrangement uses TRBV18 and TRBJ1-2, with 7 bases that match TRBD1. Germline V gives CDR1 KGHSH, CDR2 LQKENI. This CDR3 spans 16 amino acids. With V trimmed by 6 bases and J by 1 base, 11 bases remained unmatched. The CDR3 region has the DNA TGTGCCAGCTCGCGGGACAGTACCCACCTTAACTATGGCTACACCTTC. Its translation: CASSRDSTHLNYGYTF. Using reference TRBV18 and TRBJ1-2 for the parts outside the CDR3, the full variable domain is NAGVMQNPRHLVRRRGQEARLRCSPMKGHSHVYWYRQLPEEGLKFMVYLQKENIIDESGMPKERFSAEFPKEGPSILRIQQVVRGDSAAYFCASSRDSTHLNYGYTFGSGTRLTVV.

The chain combines TRBV28 with TRBJ2-3; no clear D gene. This CDR3 is 13 amino acids long. Germline V gene lookup returns CDR1 MDHEN and CDR2 SYDVKM. Trimming took 3 bases from V and 10 from J, leaving 14 bases between them. The DNA of the CDR3 is TGTGCCAGCAGTTTCACGTTTCCTGGGGCGCAGTATTTT. This encodes CASSFTFPGAQYF.

The chain recombines TRBV7-2 with TRBJ2-3, with D perhaps assigned TRBD1 or TRBD2 (7 bases each). This CDR3 has 17 residues. V was pared by 5 bases and J by 8 bases, with 26 bases between. In germline, CDR1 is SGHTA, CDR2 FQGNSA. Here the CDR3 DNA reads TGTGCCAGCAGCCCCCGCGTCAAGGGGGCTGGGGGGGGTACGCAGTATTTT. It is translated as CASSPRVKGAGGGTQYF.

This clone showed up just a few times. J is TRBJ2-1 and V is TRBV29-1; 12 bases are a match to TRBD2. After removal of 6 bases from V and 6 bases from J, the junction contained 6 bases not matched to a gene. The CDR3 runs 14 residues. The V gene's germline CDR1 is SQVTM and CDR2 ANQGSEA. CDR3 amino acids: CSVATSGSINEQFF. In DNA form, the CDR3 reads TGCAGCGTGGCGACTAGCGGGAGTATCAATGAGCAGTTCTTC.

This clone occurred a few times. The chain links TRBV6-1 to TRBJ2-4; TRBD1 is a possible D gene (6 bases). V was pared by 1 base and J by 9 bases, with 16 bases between. Germline assignment: CDR1 MNHNS and CDR2 SASEGT. The CDR3 length is 15 residues. The chain's CDR3 is CASSEGMGAVSIQYF. CDR3 DNA: TGTGCCAGCAGTGAAGGTATGGGGGCGGTGAGCATTCAGTACTTC.

CDR3 amino acids: CASSLEGDGYGYTF. CDR3 coding DNA: TGCGCCAGCAGCCTGGAGGGCGACGGCTATGGCTACACCTTC. V and J are TRBV5-1 and TRBJ1-2; D call uncertain. Germline V gene sequence: CDR1 SGHRS, CDR2 YFSETQ. The V and J ends lost 4 bases and 4 bases respectively, with 14 bases between them. This CDR3 is built from 14 residues.

This chain uses TRBV7-8 with TRBJ2-1; tentative D call: TRBD2 (6 bases). The V end lost 5 bases, the J end lost 2 bases, and 19 bases lay between the germline ends. The germline V gene has CDR1 SGHVS and CDR2 FQNEAQ. The CDR3 is 17 amino acids. Here the CDR3 DNA reads TGTGCCAGCAGCCGCTTAGGCGGGCGGGGAGCCTACAATGAGCAGTTCTTC. Translation: CASSRLGGRGAYNEQFF.

V usage is TRBV5-1 and J usage is TRBJ2-7, with TRBD1 matching 7 bases. The V gene's germline CDR1 is SGHRS and CDR2 YFSETQ. The CDR3 extends over 14 amino acids. V shed 3 bases, J shed 0 bases, and the junction held 3 bases outside the gene matches. The CDR3 coding sequence is TGCGCCAGCAGCTCACAGGGGCCCTCCTACGAGCAGTACTTC. This codes for CASSSQGPSYEQYF.

The CDR3 DNA sequence: TGTGCCAGCAAAGGGCGATACTCTGGAAACACCATATATTTT. Its translation: CASKGRYSGNTIYF. The rearrangement joins TRBV11-1 to TRBJ1-3; D is ambiguous. The CDR3 runs to 14 residues. CDR1 and CDR2 (germline): SGHAT, FQDESV (reference sequence). V was pared by 7 bases and J by 0 bases, with 10 bases between. The full variable domain, rest sourced from reference TRBV11-1 and TRBJ1-3, is EAEVAQSPRYKITEKSQAVAFWCDPISGHATLYWYRQILGQGPELLVQFQDESVVDDSQLPKDRFSAERLKGVDSTLKIQPAELGDSAMYLCASKGRYSGNTIYFGEGSWLTVV.

The chain uses TRBV28 and TRBJ2-2; 10 bases match TRBD2. Trimming took 6 bases from V and 1 from J; bases not matched to a gene: 2. CDR1 is MDHEN, CDR2 SYDVKM, per germline. The CDR3 spans 15 residues. CDR3 amino acids: CASSLAGENTGELFF. CDR3 nucleotide sequence: TGTGCCAGCAGCCTAGCGGGAGAGAACACCGGGGAGCTGTTTTTT. The full variable domain, with the rest looked up from reference TRBV28 and TRBJ2-2, is DVKVTQSSRYLVKRTGEKVFLECVQDMDHENMFWYRQDPGLGLRLIYFSYDVKMKEKGDIPEGYSVSREKKERFSLILESASTNQTSMYLCASSLAGENTGELFFGEGSRLTVL.

This clone was seen only a few times. V is TRBV2 and J is TRBJ2-5; D gene unclear. CDR3 length: 10 amino acids. V lost 6 bases, J lost 5 bases, and 4 bases lay in between. Germline CDR1 is SNHLY and CDR2 is FYNNEI. Here the CDR3 reads CASRMETQYF. In nucleotides, the CDR3 is TGTGCCAGCAGGATGGAGACCCAGTACTTC.

The chain has TRBV30 and TRBJ2-5; 14 bases match TRBD2. The germline V gene encodes CDR1 GTSNPN and CDR2 SVGIG (reference sequence). The CDR3 is 16 amino acids. V shed 1 base and J 4 bases; nucleotides not matched to a gene: 5. CDR3 amino acids: CAWSDPGTSGRETQYF. CDR3 nucleotides: TGTGCCTGGAGTGATCCCGGGACTAGCGGGAGAGAGACCCAGTACTTC.

This clone was seen more than once but under ten times. This chain joins TRBV7-7 and TRBJ2-2; D possibly corresponds to TRBD2 (5 bases). Trimming stripped 0 bases from V and 6 bases from J, with 11 bases between. Germline CDR1 is SSHAT and CDR2 is FNYEAQ (reference sequence). This CDR3 contains 15 residues. The CDR3 sequence: CASSLALAGAGELFF. Here the CDR3 DNA reads TGTGCCAGCAGCTTAGCTCTAGCCGGTGCCGGGGAGCTGTTTTTT.

A few counts support this clone. The rearrangement links TRBV14 to TRBJ2-7; 7 bases are a match to TRBD1. Germline CDR1 is SGHDN and CDR2 is FVKESK. This CDR3 comprises 14 residues. The V gene end was trimmed by 6 bases and the J gene end by 0 bases; junction bases not matched to a gene: 5. CDR3 region: CASRKTGSSYEQYF. DNA of the CDR3: TGTGCCAGCAGAAAGACAGGGAGCTCCTACGAGCAGTACTTC.